In this sample, the clone carrying this T cell receptor beta chain turned up a few times. The sample originates from a study of control samples from healthy donors and cancer patients. V lost 4 bases to trimming and J lost 5 bases; unmatched junction nucleotides: 2. The CDR3 covers 15 residues. Germline values: CDR1 SGHDN, CDR2 FVKESK. Sequencing used immunoSEQ multiplex PCR; TCRdb keeps in-frame clones, though not all of them. The sample shows about 150,000 clones, roughly 89% of them seen only once. This chain links TRBV14 with TRBJ2-2; 12 bases map to TRBD2. The receptor comes from a young man in good health. Sequencing was done on a sample of blood. The CDR3 spells CASSPGLAGTGELFF. The CDR3 DNA reads as TGTGCCAGCAGCCCAGGACTAGCGGGAACCGGGGAGCTGTTTTTT.